The entry that follows covers one TCR beta chain sequence. The data originate from a study of blood T cell repertoires in COVID-19. Overall study: Acute and convalescent COVID-19 samples came from the United States, Italy and Spain. The analysed material was cDNA or gDNA that came from T cells, B-cell-depleted T cells, or PBMCs.

V shed 1 base and J shed 7 bases, with 11 bases lying between them. Germline V lookup: CDR1 LGHDT, CDR2 YNNKEL (reference sequence). This CDR3 spans 14 amino acids. Original processing notes: The assay estimated nucleated cells by amplifying reference gene primers. The data were produced by immunoSEQ multiplex PCR, yet TCRdb's version contains in-frame clones alone and is incomplete. Clone size and the V and J calls come from that table; the DNA yielded D and trimming. The table includes about 250,000 clones, 70% to 90% detected once. Seattle patients were enrolled during active infection and followed longitudinally.

The chain employs TRBV3-1 (or the pseudogene TRBV3-2) and TRBJ1-5; unclear D gene. Material: peripheral blood. The sequence was collected from a woman aged 30 to 39 with COVID-19, enrolled during active disease. The CDR3 loop is CASSQGVARQPQHF. DNA of the CDR3: TGTGCCAGCAGCCAAGGGGTCGCGAGGCAGCCCCAGCATTTT.